A single TCR beta chain is shown here with its context. The repertoire was sequenced with immunoSEQ multiplex PCR; TCRdb's copy has only in-frame clones and lacks some. The sample records about 140,000 clones, around nine tenths being singletons. V shed 5 bases, J shed 3 bases, and the junction held 5 bases outside the gene matches. This CDR3 region has 15 residues. CDR1 and CDR2 from the germline V gene are MNHEY and SMNVEV (reference sequence). This record comes from a study of blood T cell repertoires in COVID-19. The sample consisted of peripheral blood. The chain recombines TRBV27 with TRBJ2-7; TRBD2 agrees at 12 bases. The receptor was derived from a human donor in a cohort sampled during active COVID-19. CDR3 region: CASSVPGLAGYEQYF. As DNA, the CDR3 is TGTGCCAGCAGTGTCCCGGGACTAGCGGGCTACGAGCAGTACTTC.